This T cell receptor (beta chain) was sequenced during a study of blood T cells in healthy people across ages. Looked up from germline, CDR1 is LNHDA and CDR2 is SQIVND (reference sequence). J was trimmed by 3 bases and V by 10 bases; bases with no gene match: 10. The CDR3 loop spans 14 amino acids. Combining a sample-barcoded 5' primer with a J-beta primer mix, a second PCR ran for 7 to 11 cycles. Each CDR3 protein is one row after TCRdb ran MiXCR on the 5' RACE reads. Here the sample spans over 600,000 distinct CDR3 sequences, 35% to 50% being singletons. J is TRBJ2-7 and V is TRBV19; TRBD1 agrees at 9 bases. The TCR originated in a man older than 75 in good health. The specimen was blood. The CDR3 DNA reads as TGTGCCACCTCACCACAGGGGGCCAACTACGAGCAGTACTTC. Its protein is CATSPQGANYEQYF.